Below, one T cell receptor beta chain is given with its context. This clonotype turned up a few times. Its target antigen remains unknown. The record has no base qualities; no much larger clone is one base away. Ficoll-Paque density gradient centrifugation was used to isolate PBMCs. The data were produced on an Illumina NovaSeq 6000. TCRalpha and TCRbeta cDNA libraries were constructed by 5'RACE with constant-segment primers, with sample barcodes and unique molecular identifiers being introduced. Trizol reagent was used to extract RNA from every sample. Library amplification was performed in two PCR steps, and a second sample barcode and Illumina TruSeq adapters were introduced in the second step. The libraries were sequenced on an Illumina NovaSeq using 2 x 150 bp paired-end reads. The published analysis was carried out like this. The reads were demultiplexed and collapsed into UMI-guided consensus sequences using migec v1.2.7. Using mixcr v2.1.11, UMI consensuses were aligned to TRA and TRB V and J templates and then assembled into clonotypes. Expanded or contracted clonotypes were those called significant by both edgeR and NoisET, with noise models trained on biological replicates. edgeR calls used a false discovery rate-adjusted p below 0.01 and a log2 fold-change threshold of 1. As an exploratory analysis of dynamics, max-normalized trajectories of the 1000 most abundant clonotypes were examined with PCA combined with hierarchical clustering. Each responding clone was given a CD4 or CD8 phenotype based on the CD4+ and CD8+ repertoires, which had been sequenced separately. TCRdb took the public reads, trimmed them with fastp at Q25, ran MiXCR for clone calling and kept in-frame beta chains. For every CDR3 protein sequence, its rows merge into one entry that carries the most common genes and DNA. The V and J calls come from TCRdb's annotation, not from the publication. In this sample the table shows fewer than 650,000 distinct CDR3 sequences, 17% of which occur a single time. Clones ranked in the top ten supply 8.1% of the sample.

The entry originates in a study of T-cell memory formation after mild COVID-19 (dated by TCRdb to the early 2020s). About the full investigation: TCR sequence clusters from the two donors were largely donor specific. Longitudinal TCRalpha and TCRbeta repertoire sequencing tracked T-cell clones expanding and contracting after mild COVID-19 in two donors. The cohort comprised two young, previously healthy adult volunteers, one female and one male. What the work shows at the level of the full study, not this receptor alone: The detection of some responding clones in pre-infection memory suggests that pre-existing cross-reactive memory T cells joined the SARS-CoV-2 response. The study covered only two mild cases, and larger cohorts including severe cases with pre-infection samples were considered necessary. Balanced CD4/CD8 phenotypes were observed for clones contracting from day 15 to 85, whereas a bias towards CD4+ was observed for a second wave of clones expanding from day 15 to 37. SARS-CoV-2 specificity was not confirmed for the second-wave clones peaking on day 37. Contracting CD4+ clones turned up mainly in the CM and EM memory subsets, whereas EMRA was where CD8+ clones were enriched.

Its CDR3 holds 15 amino acids, cysteine through phenylalanine. Left in the record is the CDR3 DNA by itself, 45 bases read in frame from the first base. The junction shows trimming of 2 bases on V and 4 bases on J, plus 12 bases between the germline ends. The chain is encoded by TRBV12-3 or TRBV12-4 joined to TRBJ1-5, with the D segment identity uncertain. The sequence was collected from an adult woman who had mild COVID-19 (a few samples of this study predate the infection). The sample titles of this study are shuffled in the database, so cell type and time point are left out; the donor was told from shared clones. Source material: PBMCs or a T cell subset sorted from them (not recorded which). The DNA sequence reads TGTGCCAGCAGTTTATCGGCAGAGAAGAATCAGCCCCAGCATTTT. Protein translation: CASSLSAEKNQPQHF.